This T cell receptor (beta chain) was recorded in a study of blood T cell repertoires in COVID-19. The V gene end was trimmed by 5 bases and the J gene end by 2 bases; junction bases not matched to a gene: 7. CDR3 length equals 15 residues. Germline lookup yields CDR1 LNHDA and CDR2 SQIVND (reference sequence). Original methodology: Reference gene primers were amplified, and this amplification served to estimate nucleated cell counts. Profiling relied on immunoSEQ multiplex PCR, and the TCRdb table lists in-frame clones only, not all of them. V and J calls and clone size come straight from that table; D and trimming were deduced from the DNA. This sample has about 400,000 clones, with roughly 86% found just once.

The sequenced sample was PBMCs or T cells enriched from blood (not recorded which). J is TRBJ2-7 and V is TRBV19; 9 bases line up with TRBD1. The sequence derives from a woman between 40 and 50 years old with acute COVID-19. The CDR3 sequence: CASSPGTGITYEQYF. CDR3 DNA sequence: TGTGCCAGTAGTCCGGGGACAGGGATCACCTACGAGCAGTACTTC. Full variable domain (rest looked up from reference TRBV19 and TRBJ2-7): DGGITQSPKYLFRKEGQNVTLSCEQNLNHDAMYWYRQDPGQGLRLIYYSQIVNDFQKGDIAEGYSVSREKKESFPLTVTSAQKNPTAFYLCASSPGTGITYEQYFGPGTRLTVT.